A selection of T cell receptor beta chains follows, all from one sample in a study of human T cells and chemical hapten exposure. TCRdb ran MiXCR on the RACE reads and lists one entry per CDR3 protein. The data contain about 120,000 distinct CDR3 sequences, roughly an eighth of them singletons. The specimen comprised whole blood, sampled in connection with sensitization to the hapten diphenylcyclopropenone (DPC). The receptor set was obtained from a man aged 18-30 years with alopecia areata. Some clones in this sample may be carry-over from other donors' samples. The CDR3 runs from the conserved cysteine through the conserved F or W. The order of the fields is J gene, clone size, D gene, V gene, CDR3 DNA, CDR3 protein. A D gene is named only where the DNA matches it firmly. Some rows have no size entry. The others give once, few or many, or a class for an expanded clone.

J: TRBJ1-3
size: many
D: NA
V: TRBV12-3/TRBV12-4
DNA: TGTGCCAGCAGCCCGATACACTACTCTGGAAACACCATATATTTT
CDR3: CASSPIHYSGNTIYF

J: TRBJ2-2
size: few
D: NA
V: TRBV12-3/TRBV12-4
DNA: TGTGCCAGCAGCCTCGGGGGGCGCGTCGGGGAGCTGTTTTTT
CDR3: CASSLGGRVGELFF

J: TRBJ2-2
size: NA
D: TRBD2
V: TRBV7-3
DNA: TGTGCCAGCAGCTCAGTGGGCGGGAGCGGGGAGCTGTTTTTT
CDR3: CASSSVGGSGELFF

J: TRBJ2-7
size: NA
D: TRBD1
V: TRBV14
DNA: TGTGCCAGCAGCCTACTTACGGGACAGGGGCCCTACGAGCAGTACTTC
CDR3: CASSLLTGQGPYEQYF

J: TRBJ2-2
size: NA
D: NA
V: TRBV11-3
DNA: TGTGCCAGCAGAGATGAGAACACCGGGGAGCTGTTTTTT
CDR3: CASRDENTGELFF

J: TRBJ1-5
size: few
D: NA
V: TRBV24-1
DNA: TGTGCCACGTCAGGGAGGCATAGCAATCAGCCCCAGCATTTT
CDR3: CATSGRHSNQPQHF

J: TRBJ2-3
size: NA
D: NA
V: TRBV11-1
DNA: TGTGCCAGCAGCTGGACTCCTAGCACAGATACGCAGTATTTT
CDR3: CASSWTPSTDTQYF

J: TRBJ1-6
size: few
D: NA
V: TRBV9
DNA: TGTGCCAGCAGCACCGGACATCGTTATTCACCCCTCCACTTT
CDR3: CASSTGHRYSPLHF

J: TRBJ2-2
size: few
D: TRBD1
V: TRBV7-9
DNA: TGTGCCAGCATCAAGGACAGGGAGAACACCGGGGAGCTGTTTTTT
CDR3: CASIKDRENTGELFF

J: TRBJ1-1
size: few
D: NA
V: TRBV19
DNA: TGTGCCAGTAGTATCGACACTATGAACACTGAAGCTTTCTTT
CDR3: CASSIDTMNTEAFF

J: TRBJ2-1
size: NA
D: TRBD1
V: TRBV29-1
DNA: TGCAGCGTCGCGAAAAGGCCGACAGGGGGCAAATACAATGAGCAGTTCTTC
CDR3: CSVAKRPTGGKYNEQFF

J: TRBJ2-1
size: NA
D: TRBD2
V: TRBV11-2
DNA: TGTGCCAGCAGACCCTTAGCGGGGCCATACAATGAGCAGTTCTTC
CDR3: CASRPLAGPYNEQFF

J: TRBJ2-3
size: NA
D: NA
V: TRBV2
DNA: TGTGCCAGCGGCAAGGGCAGGTCTAGCACAGATACGCAGTATTTT
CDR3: CASGKGRSSTDTQYF

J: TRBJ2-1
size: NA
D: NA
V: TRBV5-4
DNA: TGTGCCAGCAGCGCTAGTGCCCGGACGGAGCTCAATGAGCAGTTCTTC
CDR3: CASSASARTELNEQFF

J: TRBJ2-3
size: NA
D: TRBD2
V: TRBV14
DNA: TGTGCCAGCAGCCCCCGGACTAGCGGGGGAACAGATACGCAGTATTTT
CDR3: CASSPRTSGGTDTQYF

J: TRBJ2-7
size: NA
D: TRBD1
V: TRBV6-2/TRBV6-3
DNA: TGTGCCAGCAGTTACTCGAAGAAGCGCCCAGGGACAGGTAGCTCCTACGAGCAGTACTTC
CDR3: CASSYSKKRPGTGSSYEQYF

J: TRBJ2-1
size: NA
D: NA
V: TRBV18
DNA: TGTGCCAGCTCACCAAGGGTTTCGGGGGAGAAATACAATGAGCAGTTCTTC
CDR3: CASSPRVSGEKYNEQFF

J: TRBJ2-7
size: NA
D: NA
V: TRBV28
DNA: TGTGCCAGCAGTTTATGGGTAGACGAGCAGTACTTC
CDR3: CASSLWVDEQYF

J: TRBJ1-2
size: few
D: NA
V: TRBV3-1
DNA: TGTGCCAGCAGCCTGGAGGGACTCCGAGGCTACACCTTC
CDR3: CASSLEGLRGYTF

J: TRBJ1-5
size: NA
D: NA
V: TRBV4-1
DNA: TGCGCCAGCAGCCCAGACAGTCCCAATCAGCCCCAGCATTTT
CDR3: CASSPDSPNQPQHF

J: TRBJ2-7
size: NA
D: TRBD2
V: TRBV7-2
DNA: TGTGCCAGCAGCCCAAGGACTAGCGGGGGGGAGTCCTACGAGCAGTACTTC
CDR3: CASSPRTSGGESYEQYF

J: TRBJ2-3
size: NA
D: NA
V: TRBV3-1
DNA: TGTGCCAGCAGCCAAGAAGGGGACGCGCACGATACGCAGTATTTT
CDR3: CASSQEGDAHDTQYF

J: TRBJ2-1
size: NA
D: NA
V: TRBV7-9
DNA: TGTGCCAGCAGCTTAGCGGGTTTGATTTCGGGGTACAATGAGCAGTTCTTC
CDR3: CASSLAGLISGYNEQFF

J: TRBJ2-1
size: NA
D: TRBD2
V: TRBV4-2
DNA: TGTGCCAGCAGCTTAATACTAGCGGGGGGGTCCGATGAGCAGTTCTTC
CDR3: CASSLILAGGSDEQFF

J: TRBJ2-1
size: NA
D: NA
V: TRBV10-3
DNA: TGTGCCATCAGTGGGGGTACGGCCGCCCTTGGCAATGAGCAGTTCTTC
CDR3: CAISGGTAALGNEQFF

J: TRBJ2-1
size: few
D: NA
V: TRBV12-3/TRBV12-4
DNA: TGTGCCAGCAGTTTTGGGCACCACTCCTACAATGAGCAGTTCTTC
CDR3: CASSFGHHSYNEQFF

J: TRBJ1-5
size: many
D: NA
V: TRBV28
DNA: TGTGCCAGCAGCCCTCATCAGCCCCAGCATTTT
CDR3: CASSPHQPQHF

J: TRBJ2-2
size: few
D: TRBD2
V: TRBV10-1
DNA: TGCGCCAGCAGCTCCGGGACTAGCGGCACCGGGGAGCTGTTTTTT
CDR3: CASSSGTSGTGELFF

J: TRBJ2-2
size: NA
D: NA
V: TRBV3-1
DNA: TGTGCCAGCAGCCAAGGATGGGGTTTTTACAACACCGGGGAGCTGTTTTTT
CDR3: CASSQGWGFYNTGELFF

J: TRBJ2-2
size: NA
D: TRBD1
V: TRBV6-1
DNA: TGTGCCAGCAGTGAGATACTCTTGACAGGGACGAACACCGGGGAGCTGTTTTTT
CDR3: CASSEILLTGTNTGELFF

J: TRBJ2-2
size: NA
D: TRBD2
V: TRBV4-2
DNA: TGTGCCAGCAGCCACCAGGGACTAGCGGGGGCCGGGGAGCTGTTTTTT
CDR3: CASSHQGLAGAGELFF

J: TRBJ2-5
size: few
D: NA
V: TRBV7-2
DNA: TGTGCCAGCAGCTTAGAGACAGGATTCGAAGAGACCCAGTACTTC
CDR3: CASSLETGFEETQYF

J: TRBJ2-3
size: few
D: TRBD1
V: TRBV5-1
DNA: TGCGCCAGCAGCAGGGACAGGGGAAACACAGATACGCAGTATTTT
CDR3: CASSRDRGNTDTQYF

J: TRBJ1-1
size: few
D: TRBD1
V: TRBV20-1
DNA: TGCAGTGCTAGTGGACAGGGGAAAACTGAAGCTTTCTTT
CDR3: CSASGQGKTEAFF

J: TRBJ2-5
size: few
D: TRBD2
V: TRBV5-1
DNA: TGCGCCAGCAGCTTGGTAATAGCGGGGAACCGCCCAGAGACCCAGTACTTC
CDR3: CASSLVIAGNRPETQYF

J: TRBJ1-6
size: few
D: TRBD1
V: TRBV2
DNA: TGTGCCAGCAGTGAATCCCTAGGACAGGAAAATTCACCCCTCCACTTT
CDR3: CASSESLGQENSPLHF

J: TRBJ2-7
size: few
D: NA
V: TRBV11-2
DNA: TGTGCCAGCAGGGACGGTTACTACGAGCAGTACTTC
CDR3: CASRDGYYEQYF

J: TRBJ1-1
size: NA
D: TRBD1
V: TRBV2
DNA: TGTGCCAGCGGAGGGGGTTACAGGGGAACTTTCTTT
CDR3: CASGGGYRGTFF

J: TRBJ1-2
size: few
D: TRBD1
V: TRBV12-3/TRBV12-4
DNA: TGTGCCAGCAGCCAGGGGGTTGGCTACACCTTC
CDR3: CASSQGVGYTF

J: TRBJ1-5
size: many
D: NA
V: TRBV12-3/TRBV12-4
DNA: TGTGCCAGCAGCCAAGACAGTAATCAGCCCCAGCATTTT
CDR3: CASSQDSNQPQHF

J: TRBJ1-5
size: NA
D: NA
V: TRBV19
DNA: TGTGCCAGTAGTCCGATACAGGATTATAGCAATCAGCCCCAGCATTTT
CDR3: CASSPIQDYSNQPQHF

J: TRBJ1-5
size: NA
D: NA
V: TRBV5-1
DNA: TGCGCCAGCAGCTTGGGCGGGGAGGGCAATCAGCCCCAGCATTTT
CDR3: CASSLGGEGNQPQHF

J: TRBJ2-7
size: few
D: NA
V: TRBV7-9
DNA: TGTGCCAGCAGCTTTACCCCCGGCGGGCTGTACGAGCAGTACTTC
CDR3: CASSFTPGGLYEQYF

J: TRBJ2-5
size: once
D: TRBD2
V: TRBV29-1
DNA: TGCAGCGGGGGGGGAACAGAAGAGACCCAGTACTTC
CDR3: CSGGGTEETQYF

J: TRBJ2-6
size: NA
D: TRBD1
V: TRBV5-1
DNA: TGCGCCAGCAGCAAGGACAGGGGAAACTCTGGGGCCAACGTCCTGACTTTC
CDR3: CASSKDRGNSGANVLTF

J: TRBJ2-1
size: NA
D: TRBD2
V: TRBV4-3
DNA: TGCGCCAGCAGCCAGGATAGCGGGGGATTCTACAATGAGCAGTTCTTC
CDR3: CASSQDSGGFYNEQFF

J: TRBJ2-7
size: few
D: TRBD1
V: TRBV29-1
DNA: TGCAGCGTTTGTGGGACAGGGGACGAGCAGTACTTC
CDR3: CSVCGTGDEQYF